A selection of T cell receptor beta chains follows, all from one sample in a study of T cells in Graves' hyperthyroidism and ophthalmopathy. MiXCR, applied by TCRdb to the multiplex PCR reads, yields one record per CDR3 protein. Among some 490,000 distinct CDR3 sequences listed, 22% were seen once. The material sequenced was blood. These TCRs come from a woman in her 70s with Graves' ophthalmopathy. CDR3s include the opening cysteine and the closing phenylalanine or tryptophan. The D gene is left open where the match is weak. Clone size appears in some rows only: once, few, many, or a class for an expanded clone.

d_call j_call clone_size v_call cdr3_nt cdr3_aa
TRBD1 TRBJ1-2 - TRBV4-1 TGCGCCAGCAGCCATCGGGCACAGGGGCCAACTAACTATGGCTACACCTTC CASSHRAQGPTNYGYTF
- TRBJ2-3 - TRBV5-1 TGCGCCAGCAGCTTGATGAGCGGGCCTAGCACAGATACGCAGTATTTT CASSLMSGPSTDTQYF
TRBD1 TRBJ2-5 - TRBV4-1 TGCGCCAGCAGCCCAGAGCCTCTACAGGGGGCTAACCAAGAGACCCAGTACTTC CASSPEPLQGANQETQYF
- TRBJ1-5 - TRBV4-1 TGCGCCAGCAGCCAAGGGGGAACTAGCAATCAGCCCCAGCATTTT CASSQGGTSNQPQHF
- TRBJ1-6 - TRBV3-1 TGTGCCAGCAGCGCAGCCAATTCACCCCTCCACTTT CASSAANSPLHF
- TRBJ2-3 few TRBV5-4 TGTGCCAGCAGCTTGGACCAGATAGATACGCAGTATTTT CASSLDQIDTQYF
TRBD1 TRBJ1-1 - TRBV5-1 TGCGCCAGCAGCGCGACAGGGGGCGACGCTGAAGCTTTCTTT CASSATGGDAEAFF
TRBD1 TRBJ1-2 few TRBV6-2/TRBV6-3 TGTGCCAGCAGGAGCCGGGACAGGGGGCTGAACTATGGCTACACCTTC CASRSRDRGLNYGYTF
TRBD1 TRBJ1-2 - TRBV7-9 TGTGCCAGCAGCTTCGCTTCTGACAGGGCTGGCTACACCTTC CASSFASDRAGYTF
TRBD1 TRBJ1-1 - TRBV3-1 TGTGCCAGCAGCCAATATGACAGGGAGAACACTGAAGCTTTCTTT CASSQYDRENTEAFF
TRBD1 TRBJ2-3 few TRBV11-1 TGTGCCAGCAGTGGACAGGGCATAGATACGCAGTATTTT CASSGQGIDTQYF
TRBD2 TRBJ2-3 - TRBV10-3 TGTGCCATCAGTGAGTCACTAGCGGGAAACACAGATACGCAGTATTTT CAISESLAGNTDTQYF
- TRBJ2-7 few TRBV20-1 TGCAGTGCTAGTCAGGGCCGTTTAGAGCAGTACTTC CSASQGRLEQYF
- TRBJ1-4 - TRBV4-3 TGCGCCAGCAGCCAAGACGGGGGTGAAAAACTGTTTTTT CASSQDGGEKLFF
- TRBJ1-2 - TRBV4-3 TGCGCCAGCAGCCAAGATTTCGTCCAGGGTGGCTACACCTTC CASSQDFVQGGYTF
TRBD1 TRBJ1-1 - TRBV29-1 TGCAGCGTGACAGGGAGAGCGCTAGGGACTGAAGCTTTCTTT CSVTGRALGTEAFF
- TRBJ2-3 many TRBV12-3/TRBV12-4 TGTGCCAGCAGTTTACGTGACGGAAAAGGCACAGATACGCAGTATTTT CASSLRDGKGTDTQYF
- TRBJ1-5 - TRBV20-1 TGCAGTGCCCACGTAGGGGGGGGGAATCAGCCCCAGCATTTT CSAHVGGGNQPQHF
- TRBJ1-3 many TRBV27 TGTGCCAGCAGTTCACAGCCTCGAAACACCATATATTTT CASSSQPRNTIYF
- TRBJ1-1 - TRBV10-3 TGTGCCATCAGTGAGTCGATTGATAGGGTAGCTTTCTTT CAISESIDRVAFF
- TRBJ2-1 few TRBV24-1 TGTGCCACCAGTGGGGATAAACTAGGGACTTCCTACAATGAGCAGTTCTTC CATSGDKLGTSYNEQFF
- TRBJ1-1 - TRBV12-3/TRBV12-4 TGTGCCAGCAGCGACAGATTCGCTGAAGCTTTCTTT CASSDRFAEAFF
- TRBJ2-3 many TRBV7-6 TGTGCCAGCAGCTATGACAGGACAACAGATACGCAGTATTTT CASSYDRTTDTQYF
TRBD1 TRBJ2-7 - TRBV6-2/TRBV6-3 TGTGCCAGCAGTTACACCCGGGACAGCCGTTCTAGCTCCTACGAGCAGTACTTC CASSYTRDSRSSSYEQYF
TRBD2 TRBJ2-1 few TRBV20-1 TGCAGTGCTAGAGACGGGAGCGGGAGCCCCTACAATGAGCAGTTCTTC CSARDGSGSPYNEQFF
- TRBJ2-7 many TRBV6-1 TGTGCCAGCAGTGGCTTGGGAGGCCCCTACGAGCAGTACTTC CASSGLGGPYEQYF
TRBD1 TRBJ2-2 - TRBV30 TGTGCCTGGAGTCAACAGGGGCTGGACACCGGGGAGCTGTTTTTT CAWSQQGLDTGELFF
TRBD2 TRBJ2-2 - TRBV7-2 TGTGCCAGCAGTTCTAGCGGGAGGGCCGTGACCGGGGAGCTGTTTTTT CASSSSGRAVTGELFF
TRBD2 TRBJ2-1 few TRBV11-2 TGTGCCAGCAGCTTATATCGGTCTAGCGGGATCTACAATGAGCAGTTCTTC CASSLYRSSGIYNEQFF
- TRBJ1-2 - TRBV28 TGTGCCAGCAGTCTACAGGGTTTGGTATATGGCTACACCTTC CASSLQGLVYGYTF
- TRBJ2-7 many TRBV12-3/TRBV12-4 TGTGCCAGCAGTTTCCTGGCGGTGAGAGGAGAGCAGTACTTC CASSFLAVRGEQYF
TRBD1 TRBJ1-5 many TRBV12-3/TRBV12-4 TGTGCCAGCAGTTTAGTACAGGGGCCCCAGCCCCAGCATTTT CASSLVQGPQPQHF
- TRBJ2-3 many TRBV7-2 TGTGCCAGCAGCTTCGGTGCGGGCACAGATACGCAGTATTTT CASSFGAGTDTQYF
TRBD2 TRBJ2-5 - TRBV5-1 TGCGCCAGCAGCACCTCCGGGACTAGCGAAGAGACCCAGTACTTC CASSTSGTSEETQYF